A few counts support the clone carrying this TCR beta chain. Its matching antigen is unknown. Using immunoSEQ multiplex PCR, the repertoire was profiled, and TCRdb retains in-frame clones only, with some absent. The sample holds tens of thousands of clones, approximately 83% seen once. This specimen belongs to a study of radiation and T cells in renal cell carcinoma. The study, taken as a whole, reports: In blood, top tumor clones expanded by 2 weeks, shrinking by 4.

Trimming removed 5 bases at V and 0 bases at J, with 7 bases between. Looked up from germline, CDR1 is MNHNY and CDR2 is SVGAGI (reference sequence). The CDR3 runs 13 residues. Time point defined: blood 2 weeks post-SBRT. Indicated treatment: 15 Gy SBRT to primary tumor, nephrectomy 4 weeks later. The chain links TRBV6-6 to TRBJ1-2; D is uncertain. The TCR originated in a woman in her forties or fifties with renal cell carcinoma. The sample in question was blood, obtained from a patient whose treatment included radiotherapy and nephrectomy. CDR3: CASSTGSNYGYTF. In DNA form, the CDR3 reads TGTGCCAGCAGTACGGGGTCTAACTATGGCTACACCTTC.